One and the same sample provided the 15 T cell receptor beta chains below, sequenced in a study of T-cell reconstitution after alpha-beta-depleted transplantation in children. Preparation of the TCRbeta library was carried out with unique molecular identifiers. TCRdb called the PCR reads again in MiXCR, with one record for every CDR3 protein. The sample has some 600,000 distinct CDR3 sequences; around 13% are singletons. Here the sequenced sample was PBMCs, mostly from graft donor cells, taken 360 days after TCRalphabeta/CD19-depleted stem cell transplant. These TCRs come from a male patient younger than 18 who had a stem cell transplant for acute myeloid leukemia, so the T cells may come from the graft donor.

This clonotype showed up just a few times. The J gene is TRBJ2-1, the V gene TRBV5-5; no clear D. V lost 8 bases, J lost 2 bases, and 11 bases lay in between. CDR1 SGHKS and CDR2 YYEKEE come from the germline V gene (reference sequence). The CDR3 loop spans 13 amino acids. The chain's CDR3 is CASELGTYNEQFF. CDR3 DNA: TGTGCCAGTGAACTGGGAACCTACAATGAGCAGTTCTTC.

This clonotype occurred many times. This rearrangement joins TRBV29-1 to TRBJ1-1; D perhaps matches TRBD1 (5 bases). With 4 bases removed from V and 4 bases from J, the gap between germline ends came to 10 bases. The CDR3 totals 12 residues. Germline V lookup: CDR1 SQVTM, CDR2 ANQGSEA. CDR3 in DNA: TGCAGCGTTGGGGCAGGGACCACTGAAGCTTTCTTT. Amino acids: CSVGAGTTEAFF. The variable domain in full, completed from reference TRBV29-1 and TRBJ1-1, reads SAVISQKPSRDICQRGTSLTIQCQVDSQVTMMFWYRQQPGQSLTLIATANQGSEATYESGFVIDKFPISRPNLTFSTLTVSNMSPEDSSIYLCSVGAGTTEAFFGQGTRLTVV.

The chain employs TRBV9 and TRBJ2-2; no clear D gene. Germline-derived CDR1 and CDR2 are SGDLS and YYNGEE. V was cut by 0 bases and J by 1 base, with 7 bases left in between. There are 15 residues in the CDR3. Here the CDR3 reads CASSVVVGNTGELFF. The CDR3 DNA sequence: TGTGCCAGCAGCGTAGTCGTGGGGAACACCGGGGAGCTGTTTTTT.

This clonotype was seen many times. The V gene is TRBV28, the J gene TRBJ1-1; TRBD1 might be the D (6 bases). This CDR3 is built from 14 residues. Germline assignment: CDR1 MDHEN and CDR2 SYDVKM. V was shortened by 1 base and J by 4 bases, with 10 bases between the two germline ends. CDR3 DNA sequence: TGTGCCAGCAGTTTATACAGGGCGAGCACTGAAGCTTTCTTT. It codes for CASSLYRASTEAFF.

This clonotype has more than one count but fewer than ten. This sequence joins TRBV29-1 and TRBJ2-7; 8 nucleotides line up with TRBD2. With V trimmed by 6 bases and J by 2 bases, 6 bases remained unmatched. The CDR3 loop spans 13 amino acids. CDR1 is SQVTM, CDR2 ANQGSEA, per germline. The CDR3 here is CSVGSGLAYEQYF. CDR3 in DNA: TGCAGCGTGGGATCGGGACTAGCCTACGAGCAGTACTTC.

The gene calls are TRBV18 and TRBJ2-1; possible D gene TRBD1, 5 bases. CDR1 and CDR2 from the germline V gene are KGHSH and LQKENI. Trimming took off 3 bases at V and 0 bases at J, with 15 bases between the two ends. The CDR3 is made up of 17 amino acids. In DNA, the CDR3 is TGTGCCAGCTCACCTTCCCTCGGCAGGGACTCCTACAATGAGCAGTTCTTC. This codes for CASSPSLGRDSYNEQFF.

This clonotype was observed a handful of times. The chain has TRBV7-6 and TRBJ2-3; 9 nucleotides line up with TRBD1. Trimming cost V 0 bases and J 1 base; bases outside gene matches: 5. The CDR3 is 17 amino acids. The V gene's germline CDR1 is SGHVS and CDR2 FNYEAQ. CDR3 protein: CASSLATGGYGTDTQYF. CDR3 coding DNA: TGTGCCAGCAGCTTAGCAACAGGGGGCTACGGCACAGATACGCAGTATTTT.

This clonotype has a count of ten or more. The rearrangement joins TRBV12-3 or TRBV12-4 to TRBJ2-5; 7 bases agree with TRBD2. V gave up 5 bases and J gave up 2 bases; unmatched junction bases: 8. The CDR3 sequence is 15 residues long. CDR3 amino acids: CASSIPSGLQETQYF. CDR3 coding DNA: TGTGCCAGCAGTATACCTAGCGGACTTCAAGAGACCCAGTACTTC.

This clonotype was found many times. This chain connects TRBV11-2 to TRBJ2-7; 9 nucleotides align to TRBD1. V shed 4 bases, J shed 7 bases, and the junction held 8 bases outside the gene matches. The CDR3 is 14 residues long. Germline assignment: CDR1 SGHAT and CDR2 FQNNGV. The CDR3: CASSSGQGFREQYF. The DNA of the CDR3 is TGTGCCAGCAGCTCGGGACAGGGCTTCCGGGAGCAGTACTTC.

Ten or more counts support this clonotype. The chain combines TRBV6-2 or TRBV6-3 with TRBJ2-7; D might be TRBD2 (6 bases). CDR3 length equals 14 residues. The V gene's germline CDR1 is MNHEY and CDR2 SVGEGT. The V gene lost 5 bases and the J gene lost 0 bases, with 11 bases spanning the gap. The CDR3 region is CASSDGTPSYEQYF. The CDR3 DNA follows: TGTGCCAGCAGTGACGGGACTCCCTCCTACGAGCAGTACTTC.

This clonotype was seen a handful of times. This chain joins TRBV14 and TRBJ2-2; 8 bases match TRBD1. The junction had 6 bases not matched to a gene; V was cut back by 1 base and J by 5 bases. The CDR3 is made up of 16 amino acids. Germline CDR1 reads SGHDN; CDR2 reads FVKESK. CDR3 region: CASSQVNRGRTGELFF. CDR3 coding DNA: TGTGCCAGCAGCCAAGTCAACAGGGGGAGAACCGGGGAGCTGTTTTTT. Full variable domain (outside the CDR3, taken from reference TRBV14 and TRBJ2-2): EAGVTQFPSHSVIEKGQTVTLRCDPISGHDNLYWYRRVMGKEIKFLLHFVKESKQDESGMPNNRFLAERTGGTYSTLKVQPAELEDSGVYFCASSQVNRGRTGELFFGEGSRLTVL.

This clonotype came up a few times. This rearrangement joins TRBV30 to TRBJ1-3; D gene ambiguous. The CDR3 extends over 11 amino acids. The germline V and J ends were trimmed by 3 bases and 0 bases, with 0 bases remaining between them. The germline V gene encodes CDR1 GTSNPN and CDR2 SVGIG (reference sequence). Here the CDR3 reads CAWSSGNTIYF. CDR3 DNA sequence: TGTGCCTGGAGCTCTGGAAACACCATATATTTT.

J is TRBJ2-1 and V is TRBV7-3; TRBD2 matches at 13 bases. Germline V gene lookup returns CDR1 SGHTA and CDR2 FQGTGA. V trimming: 5 bases; J trimming: 8 bases; junction bases outside the gene matches: 6. The length of the CDR3 is 15 residues. The CDR3 region has the DNA TGTGCCAGCAGCCAACTAGCGGGAGGGCTGGATGAGCAGTTCTTC. Encoded protein: CASSQLAGGLDEQFF.

This clonotype was observed a few times. V and J are TRBV5-1 and TRBJ2-1; no definite D call. The CDR3 is made up of 15 amino acids. V gave up 0 bases and J gave up 5 bases, with 12 bases separating them. Germline V CDR1 and CDR2: SGHRS, YFSETQ. The CDR3 reads CASSLVANTNNEQFF. In DNA form, the CDR3 reads TGCGCCAGCAGCTTGGTAGCCAATACCAACAATGAGCAGTTCTTC.

The table lists this clonotype with a few counts. The chain carries TRBV4-3 and TRBJ2-1; D unclear. CDR3 length: 16 residues. V gave up 3 bases and J gave up 2 bases, with 14 bases separating them. Germline loops: CDR1 LGHNA, CDR2 YSLEER. CDR3 amino acids: CASSHRPYRPYNEQFF. As DNA, the CDR3 is TGCGCCAGCAGCCATCGTCCGTACCGTCCCTACAATGAGCAGTTCTTC.